This is a list of T cell receptor beta chains from one sample in a study of OX40 agonist ivuxolimab in advanced cancers. Assay used: immunoSEQ multiplex PCR; TCRdb lists only in-frame clones, some missing. Here the sample spans just over 50,000 clones, around 82% being singletons. The sample in question was CD4+ or CD8+ T cells sorted from blood, obtained in a trial of the OX40 agonist ivuxolimab. Receptor source: an adult with an advanced solid tumor such as melanoma, head and neck, liver or kidney cancer. CDR3s include the opening cysteine and the closing phenylalanine or tryptophan. The D gene is left open where the match is weak. For some rows the clone size is stated as once, few or many, or as a class when expanded; others skip it.

size,J,D,V,CDR3,DNA
NA,TRBJ2-7,TRBD1,TRBV9,CASRLRGQAYEQYF,TGTGCCAGCAGATTGAGGGGGCAGGCCTACGAGCAGTACTTC
NA,TRBJ2-5,TRBD2,TRBV2,CASSRTSGGAETQYF,TGTGCCAGCAGTAGGACTAGCGGGGGGGCAGAGACCCAGTACTTC
NA,TRBJ1-1,NA,TRBV18,CASSPTQATEAFF,TGTGCCAGCTCACCAACACAGGCCACTGAAGCTTTCTTT
NA,TRBJ2-5,NA,TRBV7-3,CASSLRATSRETQYF,TGTGCCAGCAGCTTAAGGGCTACCTCTAGGGAGACCCAGTACTTC
NA,TRBJ2-3,NA,TRBV5-1,CASSPPSTDTQYF,TGCGCCAGCAGCCCTCCTAGCACAGATACGCAGTATTTT
NA,TRBJ2-3,NA,TRBV9,CASSTRGNTDTQYF,TGTGCCAGCAGCACCCGGGGGAACACAGATACGCAGTATTTT
NA,TRBJ2-3,NA,TRBV4-1,CASSQTTTTDTQYF,TGCGCCAGCAGCCAAACAACGACTACAGATACGCAGTATTTT
NA,TRBJ2-3,NA,TRBV18,CASSPFTDTQYF,TGTGCCAGCTCACCCTTCACAGATACGCAGTATTTT
NA,TRBJ1-4,TRBD1,TRBV5-6,CASSSDRTNEKLFF,TGTGCCAGCAGCTCGGACAGGACTAATGAAAAACTGTTTTTT
NA,TRBJ1-4,NA,TRBV9,CASSVAAGSVEKLFF,TGTGCCAGCAGCGTAGCGGCAGGGTCAGTTGAAAAACTGTTTTTT
NA,TRBJ2-3,NA,TRBV7-3,CASSLRWVPKDTQYF,TGTGCCAGCAGCCTTCGGTGGGTCCCGAAAGATACGCAGTATTTT
few,TRBJ1-1,NA,TRBV6-6,CASSYSTNFEAFF,TGTGCCAGCAGTTACTCAACCAATTTTGAAGCTTTCTTT
once,TRBJ1-6,NA,TRBV11-2,CASSLGPPPLHF,TGTGCCAGCAGCTTAGGGCCTCCACCCCTCCACTTT
NA,TRBJ2-5,NA,TRBV7-8,CASSLGGRGEETQYF,TGTGCCAGCAGCTTAGGGGGAAGGGGCGAAGAGACCCAGTACTTC
NA,TRBJ1-2,NA,TRBV6-1,CASSEVGGLGYGYTF,TGTGCCAGCAGTGAAGTTGGGGGGTTGGGCTATGGCTACACCTTC
NA,TRBJ2-2,NA,TRBV5-1,CASSLEWGTGELFF,TGCGCCAGCAGCTTGGAGTGGGGCACCGGGGAGCTGTTTTTT
NA,TRBJ2-6,NA,TRBV19,CASSIYGNSGANVLTF,TGTGCCAGTAGTATATACGGGAACTCTGGGGCCAACGTCCTGACTTTC
NA,TRBJ1-6,NA,TRBV6-6,CASSRRRESPLHF,TGTGCCAGCAGTCGCCGCAGGGAGTCACCCCTCCACTTT
NA,TRBJ2-1,TRBD1,TRBV9,CASSVEADRVRYEQFF,TGTGCCAGCAGCGTAGAGGCGGACAGGGTTAGGTATGAGCAGTTCTTC
NA,TRBJ1-1,NA,TRBV6-4,CASSTPYLMNTEAFF,TGTGCCAGCAGTACCCCCTACCTAATGAACACTGAAGCTTTCTTT
once,TRBJ2-1,NA,TRBV6-6,CASNRAGPDEQFF,TGTGCCAGCAACAGGGCCGGGCCTGATGAGCAGTTCTTC
NA,TRBJ2-1,NA,TRBV6-1,CASSALGTTYNEQFF,TGTGCCAGCAGTGCCCTCGGGACAACCTACAATGAGCAGTTCTTC